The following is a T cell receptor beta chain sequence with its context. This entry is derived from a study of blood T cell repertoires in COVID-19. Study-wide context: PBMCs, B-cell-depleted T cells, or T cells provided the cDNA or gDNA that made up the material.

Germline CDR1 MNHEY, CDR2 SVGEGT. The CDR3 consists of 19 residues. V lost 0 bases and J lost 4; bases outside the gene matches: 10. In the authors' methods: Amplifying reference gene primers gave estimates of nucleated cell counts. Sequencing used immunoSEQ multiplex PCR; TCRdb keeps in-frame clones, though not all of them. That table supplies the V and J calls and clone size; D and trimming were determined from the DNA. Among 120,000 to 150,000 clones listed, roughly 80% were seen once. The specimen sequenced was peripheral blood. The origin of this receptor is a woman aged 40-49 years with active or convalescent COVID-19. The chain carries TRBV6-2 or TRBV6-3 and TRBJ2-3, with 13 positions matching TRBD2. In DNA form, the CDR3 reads TGTGCCAGCAGTTACTCGGGTAGGGGCGGACTAGCGGGAGCAGATACGCAGTATTTT. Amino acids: CASSYSGRGGLAGADTQYF.